Each of the 19 T cell receptor beta chains below was sequenced from the same sample in a study of graft-versus-host responses after intestinal transplantation. Antigen specificity for these receptors is unknown. Method: immunoSEQ multiplex PCR; TCRdb's copy keeps in-frame clones and lacks some. The repertoire holds under 150,000 clones, 85% to 95% seen once, with over 2.5% in the top ten. Sequencing was performed on unstimulated CD8+ T cells sorted from spleen or lymph node cells, taken before intestinal transplant. Every receptor here comes from a human donor who received an intestinal transplant.

The chain combines TRBV10-3 with TRBJ2-7, with 10 bases that match TRBD1. Germline assignment: CDR1 ENHRY and CDR2 SYGVKD. There are 15 residues in the CDR3. V lost 3 bases to trimming and J lost 4 bases; unmatched junction nucleotides: 6. CDR3 nucleotides: TGTGCCATCAGTGATCTGGGACAGGGGAGGTACGAGCAGTACTTC. Its protein is CAISDLGQGRYEQYF.

The chain employs TRBV6-5 and TRBJ1-2; 8 positions match TRBD1. CDR3 size: 15 residues. V dropped 4 bases and J dropped 5; count of bases not matched to a gene: 9. In germline, CDR1 is MNHEY, CDR2 SVGAGI. The CDR3: CASSSQGALLYGYTF. The CDR3 nucleotides are TGTGCCAGCAGTTCCCAGGGGGCTCTCCTTTATGGCTACACCTTC.

The CDR3, as DNA: TGTGCCAGCAGTTTAGGGGCGGAGGGGGTGACCTACGAGCAGTACTTC. Translated: CASSLGAEGVTYEQYF. The V gene is TRBV28, the J gene TRBJ2-5; D may be TRBD1 or TRBD2 (6 bases each). The J call is doubtful: the DNA matches TRBJ2-7 better. CDR3 size: 16 residues. CDR1 is MDHEN, CDR2 SYDVKM, per germline.

This clone was counted a single time. The rearrangement joins TRBV27 to TRBJ1-1; tentatively, D is TRBD1 (5 bases). CDR1 is MNHEY and CDR2 is SMNVEV in the germline V gene (reference sequence). Trimming cost V 3 bases and J 1 base, with 9 bases left between them. The CDR3 spans 14 residues. CDR3 residues: CASSLSGQNTEAFF. The CDR3 DNA follows: TGTGCCAGCAGTTTGTCAGGGCAGAACACTGAAGCTTTCTTT.

The chain is built from TRBV28 and TRBJ1-5, with D perhaps matching TRBD1 (5 bases). Germline V CDR1 and CDR2: MDHEN, SYDVKM. The V end lost 3 bases, the J end lost 7 bases, and 10 bases lay between the germline ends. The CDR3 contains 13 residues. The CDR3 DNA reads as TGTGCCAGCAGTTTTACGGGGGACCAGCCCCAGCATTTT. Amino acid sequence: CASSFTGDQPQHF.

The CDR3 DNA sequence: TGTGCCAGCGGATCGCGACAGTCGGTGGACGAGCAGTACTTC. Residues: CASGSRQSVDEQYF. J is TRBJ2-7 and V is TRBV28; a possible D gene is TRBD1 (5 bases). CDR3 length equals 14 residues. V lost 8 bases and J lost 5, with 19 bases in between. Germline CDR1 reads MDHEN; CDR2 reads SYDVKM.

The rearrangement joins TRBV19 to TRBJ2-7; 8 nucleotides match TRBD2. CDR1 and CDR2 from the germline V gene are LNHDA and SQIVND (reference sequence). The junction had 9 bases not matched to a gene; V was cut back by 5 bases and J by 3 bases. The CDR3 contains 15 residues. The DNA for the CDR3 is TGTGCCAGTAGTGTATATAGCGGGGACTTCTACGAGCAGTACTTC. This translates into CASSVYSGDFYEQYF. Drawing the rest from reference TRBV19 and TRBJ2-7, the complete variable domain is DGGITQSPKYLFRKEGQNVTLSCEQNLNHDAMYWYRQDPGQGLRLIYYSQIVNDFQKGDIAEGYSVSREKKESFPLTVTSAQKNPTAFYLCASSVYSGDFYEQYFGPGTRLTVT.

The chain employs TRBV14 and TRBJ2-1, with 7 nucleotides matching TRBD2. J was trimmed by 9 bases and V by 1 base; bases with no gene match: 9. The CDR3 runs to 15 residues. Per the germline V gene, CDR1 is SGHDN and CDR2 is FVKESK. This CDR3 reads CASSQAGLDRREQFF. In DNA form, the CDR3 reads TGTGCCAGCAGCCAAGCAGGACTAGATCGGCGTGAGCAGTTCTTC.

CDR3 sequence (DNA): TGTGCCAGCAGTGTCCTGGGGGAAGAGCAGTACTTC. This gives the protein CASSVLGEEQYF. The chain recombines TRBV27 with TRBJ2-7; D possibly matches TRBD1 or TRBD2 (5 bases each). Trimming took off 5 bases at V and 7 bases at J, with 12 bases between the two ends. The CDR3 length is 12 residues. Germline V gives CDR1 MNHEY, CDR2 SMNVEV (reference sequence).

About this clone itself: The identical CDR3 is also encoded by other nucleotide sequences in the sample. V usage is TRBV27 and J usage is TRBJ2-7; 11 bases line up with TRBD2. After removal of 5 bases from V and 4 bases from J, the junction contained 4 bases not matched to a gene. CDR3 length equals 14 residues. Germline lookup yields CDR1 MNHEY and CDR2 SMNVEV (reference sequence). The CDR3 DNA reads as TGTGCCAGCAGTCTCCTAGCGGGAGGATACGAGCAGTACTTC. It yields the protein CASSLLAGGYEQYF.

This rearrangement joins TRBV9 to TRBJ1-2; TRBD1 might be the D (5 bases). Looked up from germline, CDR1 is SGDLS and CDR2 is YYNGEE. Deletions cut 0 bases from V and 6 bases from J, with 21 bases between. The CDR3 runs to 17 residues. CDR3 loop: CASSVALGTPAPHGYTF. DNA for the CDR3: TGTGCCAGCAGCGTAGCGCTAGGGACTCCGGCCCCACATGGCTACACCTTC.

The J gene is TRBJ2-5, the V gene TRBV27; TRBD2 might be the D (5 bases). Per the germline V gene, CDR1 is MNHEY and CDR2 is SMNVEV (reference sequence). This CDR3 region has 14 residues. V lost 1 base to trimming and J lost 5 bases, with 11 bases between them. The CDR3 DNA reads as TGTGCCAGCAGTTTATACGGAGGTGGGGAGACCCAGTACTTC. Encoded protein: CASSLYGGGETQYF.

This chain connects TRBV7-9 to TRBJ2-1; 12 positions match TRBD2. Unmatched junction bases numbered 6, after V lost 5 bases and J lost 7 bases. This CDR3 spans 15 amino acids. In germline, CDR1 is SEHNR, CDR2 FQNEAQ (reference sequence). The CDR3 here is CASSLGLAGRNEQFF. The DNA of the CDR3 is TGTGCCAGCAGCCTTGGACTAGCGGGACGGAATGAGCAGTTCTTC. The full variable domain, in which reference TRBV7-9 and TRBJ2-1 provide the parts outside the CDR3, is DTGVSQNPRHKITKRGQNVTFRCDPISEHNRLYWYRQTLGQGPEFLTYFQNEAQLEKSRLLSDRFSAERPKGSFSTLEIQRTEQGDSAMYLCASSLGLAGRNEQFFGPGTRLTVL.

This clone was found a few times. The gene calls are TRBV10-3 and TRBJ2-5, with 7 bases lining up with TRBD2. This CDR3 has 15 residues. Germline V lookup: CDR1 ENHRY, CDR2 SYGVKD. J gave up 5 bases and V 3 bases, and 9 bases lay outside the gene matches. The CDR3, as DNA: TGTGCCATCAGTGAATTCGCGGGAGCGCTGGAGACCCAGTACTTC. This gives the protein CAISEFAGALETQYF.

The genes are TRBV5-1 and TRBJ2-7; D is possibly TRBD2 (7 bases). Germline values: CDR1 SGHRS, CDR2 YFSETQ. The ends were cut back, 4 bases at V and 4 bases at J, with 18 bases in the middle. CDR3 length: 15 amino acids. As DNA, the CDR3 is TGCGCCAGCAGCCAGGGGCGGGAGAGGGGGTACGAGCAGTACTTC. This translates into CASSQGRERGYEQYF.

In this sample, this clone turned up a few times. The chain combines TRBV27 with TRBJ2-1; 8 bases are a match to TRBD2. Losses at the gene ends were 6 bases for V and 7 bases for J; bases not matched to a gene: 8. The CDR3 totals 14 residues. CDR1 and CDR2 from the germline V gene are MNHEY and SMNVEV (reference sequence). DNA of the CDR3: TGTGCCAGCAGGTACAGCGGGAGTGGTAATGAGCAGTTCTTC. Its translation is CASRYSGSGNEQFF.

This chain connects TRBV27 to TRBJ2-1, with D possibly matching TRBD2 (5 bases). The germline CDR1 and CDR2 sequences are MNHEY and SMNVEV (reference sequence). Trimming shortened V by 2 bases and J by 7 bases, and 15 bases separated the two germline ends. This CDR3 has 15 residues. CDR3 protein: CASSLRTAENNEQFF. CDR3 in DNA: TGTGCCAGCAGTTTAAGGACTGCAGAGAATAATGAGCAGTTCTTC.

The gene calls are TRBV4-2 and TRBJ2-3; D is ambiguous. V was pared by 1 base and J by 2 bases, with 13 bases between. The CDR3 totals 16 residues. Germline loops: CDR1 LGHNA, CDR2 YNFKEQ. The CDR3 is CASSQGRLISTDTQYF. CDR3 in DNA: TGTGCCAGCAGCCAAGGTCGGCTCATTTCCACAGATACGCAGTATTTT.

V gene TRBV30 combines with J gene TRBJ2-5; 8 bases match TRBD2. This CDR3 has 14 amino acids. J gave up 1 base and V 4 bases, and 5 bases lay outside the gene matches. The germline CDR1 and CDR2 sequences are GTSNPN and SVGIG (reference sequence). As DNA, the CDR3 is TGTGCCTGGAACTCCGGACTAGCCCAAGAGACCCAGTACTTC. It specifies CAWNSGLAQETQYF. The entire variable domain, with the rest obtained from reference TRBV30 and TRBJ2-5, is as follows: SQTIHQWPATLVQPVGSPLSLECTVEGTSNPNLYWYRQAAGRGLQLLFYSVGIGQISSEVPQNLSASRPQDRQFILSSKKLLLSDSGFYLCAWNSGLAQETQYFGPGTRLLVL.